This T cell receptor beta chain emerged from a study of T cells in Graves' hyperthyroidism and ophthalmopathy. Study findings and constraints: Stable hyperthyroidism was told apart from ophthalmopathy by a model built on 13 V-J features.

Regarding this clonotype: The antigen remains undetermined.

V gave up 7 bases and J gave up 4 bases, with 10 bases separating them. This CDR3 contains 13 residues. A patient was excluded if there was uncontrolled infection, other autoimmune disease, pregnancy or lactation. Every diagnosis used clinical symptoms, serum thyroxine and TRAb, thyroid ultrasound and orbital computed tomography. 9 to 10 ml fresh peripheral blood yielded the PBMCs. RNA transcripts were the template for amplifying TCR beta CDR3 regions. The HTBI set primed first-round TCR CDR3 RT-PCR. One entry per CDR3 protein results from TCRdb running MiXCR on the multiplex PCR reads. The table lists around 520,000 distinct CDR3 sequences, 24% of them singletons.

This clonotype was obtained from a woman aged 25 to 39 with Graves' ophthalmopathy. V is TRBV12-3 or TRBV12-4 and J is TRBJ2-2; D is possibly TRBD1 (5 bases). The sequenced sample consisted of blood. CDR3 sequence reads: CASNPDSTGELFF. For the CDR3, the DNA is TGTGCCAGCAATCCTGACAGCACCGGGGAGCTGTTTTTT.